This entry lists 16 T cell receptor beta chains sequenced from one sample in a study of T cells in localized non-small cell lung cancer. The method was immunoSEQ multiplex PCR; TCRdb's version includes in-frame clones alone and lacks a portion of them. Of 53,000 or so clones listed, approximately 91% are singletons. This material consisted of peripheral blood, taken before any cancer treatment. The receptors originated from a man aged 40 to 70 with stage I lung adenocarcinoma.

The DNA of the CDR3 is TGCGCCAGCAGTGGGTTTGACAATCAGGACTTCCCCCGCAGCCGGCAGCATTTT. It is translated as CASSGFDNQDFPRSRQHF. This chain joins TRBV10-2 and TRBJ1-5; D is undetermined. Per the germline V gene, CDR1 is WSHSY and CDR2 is SAAADI. Trimming took off 4 bases at V and 13 bases at J, with 32 bases between the two ends. The CDR3 has 18 amino acids.

The chain uses TRBV30 and TRBJ2-7, with D possibly being TRBD2 (6 bases). The germline CDR1 and CDR2 sequences are GTSNPN and SVGIG (reference sequence). This CDR3 has 14 residues. Between the trimmed V and J ends, which lost 0 bases and 3 bases, there was a span of 12 bases. The chain's CDR3 is CAWSVGGLSYEQYF. The CDR3 nucleotides are TGTGCCTGGAGTGTTGGAGGGTTGAGCTACGAGCAGTACTTC.

The chain employs TRBV6-1 and TRBJ2-2; 8 bases match TRBD1. The CDR3 has 14 amino acids. Germline CDR1 is MNHNS and CDR2 is SASEGT. V dropped 7 bases and J dropped 4; count of bases not matched to a gene: 5. The CDR3 loop reads CASTTGGGTGELFF. The CDR3 nucleotides are TGTGCCAGCACAACAGGGGGTGGCACCGGGGAGCTGTTTTTT.

V gene TRBV4-2 combines with J gene TRBJ1-4; no clear D gene. Trimming stripped 2 bases from V and 6 bases from J, with 10 bases between. This CDR3 is built from 14 residues. Germline V CDR1 and CDR2: LGHNA, YNFKEQ. The CDR3 region has the DNA TGTGCCAGCAGCCAAAGCTTCGACCATGAAAAACTGTTTTTT. The encoded protein is CASSQSFDHEKLFF.

The chain carries TRBV29-1 and TRBJ2-7; no clear D. V was shortened by 0 bases and J by 4 bases, with 7 bases between the two germline ends. This CDR3 comprises 12 residues. Germline V gives CDR1 SQVTM, CDR2 ANQGSEA. This chain's CDR3 is CSVEDPAYEQYF. The CDR3 region has the DNA TGCAGCGTTGAAGATCCCGCTTACGAGCAGTACTTC.

This rearrangement joins TRBV27 to TRBJ2-7; D call uncertain. Trimming shortened V by 0 bases and J by 1 base, and 7 bases separated the two germline ends. There are 14 residues in the CDR3. CDR1 and CDR2 (germline): MNHEY, SMNVEV (reference sequence). CDR3: CASSLSGPSYEQYF. Here the CDR3 DNA reads TGTGCCAGCAGTTTATCGGGCCCTTCCTACGAGCAGTACTTC.

V usage is TRBV28 and J usage is TRBJ2-7; 11 bases map to TRBD1. V trimming: 5 bases; J trimming: 5 bases; junction bases outside the gene matches: 5. Germline-derived CDR1 and CDR2 are MDHEN and SYDVKM. The CDR3 contains 14 residues. The CDR3: CASSPVGQGDEQYF. CDR3 nucleotide sequence: TGTGCCAGCAGTCCCGTGGGACAGGGGGACGAGCAGTACTTC.

This chain joins TRBV6-6 and TRBJ1-1, with D unclear. Trimming cost V 5 bases and J 11 bases, with 18 bases left between them. This CDR3 is 13 amino acids long. The germline V gene encodes CDR1 MNHNY and CDR2 SVGAGI (reference sequence). In DNA form, the CDR3 reads TGTGCCAGCAGTGCCAGCCACGGCGGGAGGGCTTTCTTT. This encodes CASSASHGGRAFF.

The rearrangement links TRBV5-1 to TRBJ1-4; D not certain. The CDR3 has 16 residues. The germline gives CDR1 SGHRS, CDR2 YFSETQ. The V gene lost 0 bases and the J gene lost 0 bases, with 9 bases spanning the gap. The chain's CDR3 is CASSLGGYATNEKLFF. The CDR3, as DNA: TGCGCCAGCAGCTTGGGAGGGTATGCAACTAATGAAAAACTGTTTTTT.

J is TRBJ2-4 and V is TRBV15; D remains ambiguous. Looked up from germline, CDR1 is LNHNV and CDR2 is YYDKDF (reference sequence). Trimming shortened V by 1 base and J by 4 bases, and 8 bases separated the two germline ends. The CDR3 has 14 amino acids. CDR3 nucleotide sequence: TGTGCCACCAGCAGAGTTTCCGTTAAAAACATTCAGTACTTC. This gives the protein CATSRVSVKNIQYF.

This rearrangement joins TRBV11-3 to TRBJ2-2; the D gene is possibly TRBD1 (7 bases). The CDR3 contains 15 residues. The germline CDR1 and CDR2 sequences are SGHNT and YENEEA. Trimming left V 8 bases short and J 6 bases short, with 19 bases between. In nucleotides, the CDR3 is TGTGCCAGCGGACGCGGGACAGACTGGGCCGGGGAGCTGTTTTTT. As protein: CASGRGTDWAGELFF.

The rearrangement links TRBV9 to TRBJ1-1; 10 nucleotides align to TRBD1. This CDR3 spans 16 amino acids. The germline V gene encodes CDR1 SGDLS and CDR2 YYNGEE. V lost 3 bases, J lost 6 bases, and 11 bases stayed unmatched. The CDR3 is CASSDSPGQGNSEAFF. In DNA, the CDR3 is TGTGCCAGCAGCGATAGCCCGGGACAGGGGAATTCTGAAGCTTTCTTT. The full variable domain, completed using reference TRBV9 and TRBJ1-1, is DSGVTQTPKHLITATGQRVTLRCSPRSGDLSVYWYQQSLDQGLQFLIQYYNGEERAKGNILERFSAQQFPDLHSELNLSSLELGDSALYFCASSDSPGQGNSEAFFGQGTRLTVV.

This CDR3 reads CASSSSGRQGNEQFF. DNA of the CDR3: TGTGCCAGCAGCTCCAGTGGTAGGCAAGGCAATGAGCAGTTCTTC. The chain links TRBV7-9 to TRBJ2-1; D remains ambiguous. Looked up from germline, CDR1 is SEHNR and CDR2 is FQNEAQ (reference sequence). Trimming pared 4 bases from V and 6 bases from J, leaving 16 bases between. The CDR3 length is 15 residues.

This clone was seen a few times. The rearrangement uses TRBV6-5 and TRBJ2-7; D remains unclear. Germline V gene sequence: CDR1 MNHEY, CDR2 SVGAGI. The CDR3 has 16 amino acids. Trimming left V 2 bases short and J 6 bases short, with 20 bases between. CDR3 sequence reads: CASSYEINPMLSEQYF. The CDR3 nucleotides read TGTGCCAGCAGTTACGAGATAAATCCCATGTTAAGCGAGCAGTACTTC.

This sequence joins TRBV29-1 and TRBJ2-2; perhaps TRBD1 as D (6 bases). Germline CDR1 SQVTM, CDR2 ANQGSEA. This CDR3 is built from 13 residues. Trimming stripped 7 bases from V and 0 bases from J, with 9 bases between. For the CDR3, the DNA is TGCAGCGCCGGGACAACGAACACCGGGGAGCTGTTTTTT. Translated: CSAGTTNTGELFF.

The V call is TRBV20-1, the J call TRBJ2-1; the D is unclear. Trimming left V 2 bases short and J 6 bases short, with 5 bases between. Per germline, CDR1 DFQATT and CDR2 SNEGSKA (reference sequence). The CDR3 has 11 amino acids. The CDR3 sequence: CSARLFNEQFF. The CDR3 DNA sequence: TGCAGTGCTAGACTATTCAATGAGCAGTTCTTC.